This T cell receptor beta chain was captured by sequencing in a study of cytomegalovirus exposure and HLA in healthy donors. Researchers ran the PCR with 60 Vbeta and 13 Jbeta primers. This table comes from immunoSEQ multiplex PCR, and its TCRdb copy is limited to in-frame clones, with some not included. The data show about 240,000 clones, with roughly 81% seen just once and 0.2% to 0.3% held by the top ten. The CDR3 runs to 12 residues. From germline, CDR1 is MNHEY and CDR2 SVGAGI. V gave up 5 bases and J gave up 5 bases, with 9 bases separating them. V is TRBV6-5 and J is TRBJ1-2; perhaps TRBD1 as D (6 bases). The source of this sequence is a girl aged 2-10 years in good health and CMV-seronegative. The material sequenced was PBMCs. In DNA, the CDR3 is TGTGCCAGCAGTGTGGACAGATATGGCTACACCTTC. This translates into CASSVDRYGYTF.